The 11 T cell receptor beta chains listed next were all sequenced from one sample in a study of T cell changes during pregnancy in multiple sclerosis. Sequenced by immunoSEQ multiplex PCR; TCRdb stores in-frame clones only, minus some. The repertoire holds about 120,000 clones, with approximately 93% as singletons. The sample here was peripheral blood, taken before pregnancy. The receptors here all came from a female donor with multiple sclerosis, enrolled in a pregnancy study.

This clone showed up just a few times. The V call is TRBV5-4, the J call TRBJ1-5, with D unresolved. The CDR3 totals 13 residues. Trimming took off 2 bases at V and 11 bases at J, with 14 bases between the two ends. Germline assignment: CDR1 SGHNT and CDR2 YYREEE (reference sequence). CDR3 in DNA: TGTGCCAGCAGCTTAGATCAGAACGGAGCCCAGCATTTT. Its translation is CASSLDQNGAQHF.

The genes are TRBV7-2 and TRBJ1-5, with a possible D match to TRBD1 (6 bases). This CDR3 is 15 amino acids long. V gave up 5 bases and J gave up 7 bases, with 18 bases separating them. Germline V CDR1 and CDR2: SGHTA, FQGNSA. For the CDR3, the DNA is TGTGCCAGCAGCGCCGAGCGGGGGCTAAGACAGCCCCAGCATTTT. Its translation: CASSAERGLRQPQHF.

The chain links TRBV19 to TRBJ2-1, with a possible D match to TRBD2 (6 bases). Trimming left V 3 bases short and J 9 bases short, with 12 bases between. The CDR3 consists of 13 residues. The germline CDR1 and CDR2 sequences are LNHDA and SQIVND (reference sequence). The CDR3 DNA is TGTGCCAGTAGTATCGGGGGATTGGGTGAGCAGTTCTTC. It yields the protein CASSIGGLGEQFF.

CDR3 nucleotide sequence: TGTGCCAGCTCACCCAGGCCTATGAACACTGAAGCTTTCTTT. This encodes CASSPRPMNTEAFF. The chain joins TRBV18 to TRBJ1-1, with no clear D. Trimming took 3 bases from V and 0 from J, leaving 8 bases between them. CDR3 length equals 14 residues. Germline V gene lookup returns CDR1 KGHSH and CDR2 LQKENI.

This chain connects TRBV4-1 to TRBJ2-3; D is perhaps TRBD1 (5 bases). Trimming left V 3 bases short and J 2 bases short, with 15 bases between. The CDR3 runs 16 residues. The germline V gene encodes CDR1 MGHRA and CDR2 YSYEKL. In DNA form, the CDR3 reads TGCGCCAGCAGCCAGACAGTCGAGTGGCACACAGATACGCAGTATTTT. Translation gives CASSQTVEWHTDTQYF.

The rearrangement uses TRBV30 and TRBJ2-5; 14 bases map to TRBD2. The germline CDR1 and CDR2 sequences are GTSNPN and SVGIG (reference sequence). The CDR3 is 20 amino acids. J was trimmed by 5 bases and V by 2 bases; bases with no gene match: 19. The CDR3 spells CAWSSFPGLAGVLMGETQYF. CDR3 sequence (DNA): TGTGCCTGGAGTTCATTCCCGGGACTAGCGGGGGTCCTAATGGGGGAGACCCAGTACTTC.

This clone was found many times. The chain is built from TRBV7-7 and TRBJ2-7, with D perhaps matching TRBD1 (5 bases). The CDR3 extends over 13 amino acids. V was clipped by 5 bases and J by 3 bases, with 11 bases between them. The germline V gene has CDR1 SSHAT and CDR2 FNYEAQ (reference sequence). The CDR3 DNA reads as TGTGCCAGCAGCCAATACCAGGGCTACGAGCAGTACTTC. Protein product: CASSQYQGYEQYF.

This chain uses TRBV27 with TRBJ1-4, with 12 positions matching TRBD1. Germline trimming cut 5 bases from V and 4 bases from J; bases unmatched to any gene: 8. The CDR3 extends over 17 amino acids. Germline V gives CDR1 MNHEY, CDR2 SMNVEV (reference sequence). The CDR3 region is CASSPRDRGRGNEKLFF. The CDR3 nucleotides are TGTGCCAGCAGTCCCCGGGACAGGGGGCGAGGTAATGAAAAACTGTTTTTT.

The CDR3 loop is CASSALAPDYNEQFF. In DNA, the CDR3 is TGCGCCAGCAGCGCCCTAGCTCCCGACTACAATGAGCAGTTCTTC. The chain carries TRBV5-1 and TRBJ2-1; TRBD2 is a possible D gene (5 bases). This CDR3 region has 15 residues. With 4 bases removed from V and 3 bases from J, the gap between germline ends came to 14 bases. Germline V lookup: CDR1 SGHRS, CDR2 YFSETQ.

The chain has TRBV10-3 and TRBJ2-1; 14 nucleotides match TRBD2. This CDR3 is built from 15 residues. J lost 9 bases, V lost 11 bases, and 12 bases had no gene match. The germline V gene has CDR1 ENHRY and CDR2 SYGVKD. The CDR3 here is CAVIPGLAGAGEQFF. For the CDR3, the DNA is TGTGCCGTCATCCCGGGACTAGCGGGAGCCGGTGAGCAGTTCTTC.

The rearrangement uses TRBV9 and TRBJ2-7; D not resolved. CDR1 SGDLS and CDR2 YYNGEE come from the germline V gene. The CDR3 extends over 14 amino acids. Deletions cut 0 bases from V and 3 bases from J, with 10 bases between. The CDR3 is CASSVGTEVYEQYF. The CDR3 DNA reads TGTGCCAGCAGCGTAGGTACAGAAGTCTACGAGCAGTACTTC.